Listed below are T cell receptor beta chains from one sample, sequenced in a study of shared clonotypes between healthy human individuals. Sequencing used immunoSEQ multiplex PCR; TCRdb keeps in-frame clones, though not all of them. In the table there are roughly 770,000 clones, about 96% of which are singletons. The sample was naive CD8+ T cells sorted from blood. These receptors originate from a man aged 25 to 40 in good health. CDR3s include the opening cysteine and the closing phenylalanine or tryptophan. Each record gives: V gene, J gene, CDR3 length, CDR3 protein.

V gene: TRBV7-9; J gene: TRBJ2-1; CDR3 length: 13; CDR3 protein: CASSLERGMEQFF
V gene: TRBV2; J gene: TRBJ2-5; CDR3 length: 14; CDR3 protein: CARRELTGKETQYF
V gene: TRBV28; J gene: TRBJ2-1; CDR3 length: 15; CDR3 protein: CASSFARDSTEAGFF
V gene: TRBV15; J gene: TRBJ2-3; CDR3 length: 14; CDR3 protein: CATSTQRGPDTQYF
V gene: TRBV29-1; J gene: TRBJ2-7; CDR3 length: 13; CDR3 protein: CSVWLAGHYEQYF
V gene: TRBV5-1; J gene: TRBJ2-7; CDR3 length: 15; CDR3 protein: CASSLFAGGRYEQYF
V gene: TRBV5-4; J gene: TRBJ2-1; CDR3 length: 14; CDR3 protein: CASSLGLVFDEQFF
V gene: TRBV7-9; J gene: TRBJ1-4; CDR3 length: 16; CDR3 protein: CASSSLTGKAGEKLFF
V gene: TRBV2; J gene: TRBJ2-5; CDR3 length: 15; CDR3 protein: CASSDGGQGVETQYF
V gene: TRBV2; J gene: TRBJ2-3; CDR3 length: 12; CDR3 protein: CASIGGFDTQYF
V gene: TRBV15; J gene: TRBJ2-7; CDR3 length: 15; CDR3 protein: CATSETGTGIHEQYF
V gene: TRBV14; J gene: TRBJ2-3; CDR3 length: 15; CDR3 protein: CASSQDGGVTDTQYF
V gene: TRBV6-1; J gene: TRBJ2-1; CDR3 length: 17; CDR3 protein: CASSDNPGQGVWDEQFF
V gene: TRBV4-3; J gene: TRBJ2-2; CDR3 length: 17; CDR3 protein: CASSPRTSGRQAGELFF
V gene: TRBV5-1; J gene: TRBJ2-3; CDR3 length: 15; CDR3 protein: CASSLRAEGTDTQYF
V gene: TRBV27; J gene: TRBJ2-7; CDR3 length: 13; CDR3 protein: CASSFGATYEQYF
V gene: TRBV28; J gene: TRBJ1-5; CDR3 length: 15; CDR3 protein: CASSLNRGVSQPQHF
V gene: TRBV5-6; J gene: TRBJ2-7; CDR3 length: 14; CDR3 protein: CASSFRTSGYEQYF
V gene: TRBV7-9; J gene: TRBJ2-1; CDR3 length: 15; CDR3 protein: CASSSPGQRRNEQFF
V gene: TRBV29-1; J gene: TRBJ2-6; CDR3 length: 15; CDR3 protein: CSVDEGFSGANVLTF
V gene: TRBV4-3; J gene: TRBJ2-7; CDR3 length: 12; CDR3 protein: CASSQETGKQYF
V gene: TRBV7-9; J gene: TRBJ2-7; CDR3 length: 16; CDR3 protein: CASSPPGARRGYEQYF